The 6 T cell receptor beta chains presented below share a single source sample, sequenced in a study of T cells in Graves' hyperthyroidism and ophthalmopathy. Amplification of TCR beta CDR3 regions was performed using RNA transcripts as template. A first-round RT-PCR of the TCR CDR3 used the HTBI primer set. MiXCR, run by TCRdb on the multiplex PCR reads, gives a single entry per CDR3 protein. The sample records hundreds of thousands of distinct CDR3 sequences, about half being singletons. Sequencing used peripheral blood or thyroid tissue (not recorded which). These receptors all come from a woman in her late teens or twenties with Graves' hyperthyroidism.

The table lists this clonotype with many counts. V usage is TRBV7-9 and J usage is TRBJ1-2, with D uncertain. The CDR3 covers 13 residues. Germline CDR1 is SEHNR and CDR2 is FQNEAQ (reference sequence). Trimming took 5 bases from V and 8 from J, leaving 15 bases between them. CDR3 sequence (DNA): TGTGCCAGCAGCCAGTTGCGGGCGCAGGGCTACACCTTC. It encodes CASSQLRAQGYTF.

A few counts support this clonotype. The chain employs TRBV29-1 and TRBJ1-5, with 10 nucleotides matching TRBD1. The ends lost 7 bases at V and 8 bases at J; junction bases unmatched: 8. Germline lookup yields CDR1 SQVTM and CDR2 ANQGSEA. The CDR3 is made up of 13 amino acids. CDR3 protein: CSARQGAIKPQHF. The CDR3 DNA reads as TGCAGCGCTAGACAGGGGGCGATTAAGCCCCAGCATTTT.

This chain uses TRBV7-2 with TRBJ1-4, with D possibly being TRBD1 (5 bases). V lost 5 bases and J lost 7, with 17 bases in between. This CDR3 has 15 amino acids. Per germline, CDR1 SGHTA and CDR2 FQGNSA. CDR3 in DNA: TGTGCCAGCAGCCCACTTGGAGGGGTGGGTGAAAAACTGTTTTTT. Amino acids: CASSPLGGVGEKLFF.

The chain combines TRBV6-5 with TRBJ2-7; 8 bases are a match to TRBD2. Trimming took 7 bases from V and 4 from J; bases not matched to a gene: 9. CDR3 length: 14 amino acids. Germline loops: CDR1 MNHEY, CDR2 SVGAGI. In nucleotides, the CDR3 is TGTGCCAGCATTTCGGCAGCGGGGGCATACGAGCAGTACTTC. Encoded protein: CASISAAGAYEQYF.

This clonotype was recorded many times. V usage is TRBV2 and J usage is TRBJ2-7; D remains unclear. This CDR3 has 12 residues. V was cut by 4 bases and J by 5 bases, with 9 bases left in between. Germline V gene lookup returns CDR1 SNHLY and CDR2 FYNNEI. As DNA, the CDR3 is TGTGCCAGCAGTGGGCGCAGAAACGAGCAGTACTTC. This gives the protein CASSGRRNEQYF.

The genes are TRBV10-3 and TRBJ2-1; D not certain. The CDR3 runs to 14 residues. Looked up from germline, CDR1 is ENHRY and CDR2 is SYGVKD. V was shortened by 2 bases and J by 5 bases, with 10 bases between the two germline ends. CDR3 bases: TGTGCCATCAGTGAGCTCGAATCCAACAATGAGCAGTTCTTC. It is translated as CAISELESNNEQFF.